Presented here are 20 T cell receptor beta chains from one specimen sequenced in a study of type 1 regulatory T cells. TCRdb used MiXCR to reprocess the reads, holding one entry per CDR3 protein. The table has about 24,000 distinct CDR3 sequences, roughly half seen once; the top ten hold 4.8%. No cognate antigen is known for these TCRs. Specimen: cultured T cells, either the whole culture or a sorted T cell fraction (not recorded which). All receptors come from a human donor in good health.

For the CDR3, the DNA is TGTGCCAGCAGTTTATTTGGGTGGACTTTAACCTACGAGCAGTACTTC. Translation: CASSLFGWTLTYEQYF. This chain links TRBV28 with TRBJ2-7, with D maybe TRBD2 (5 bases). The CDR3 loop spans 16 amino acids. Trimming removed 1 base at V and 2 bases at J, with 15 bases between. Germline loops: CDR1 MDHEN, CDR2 SYDVKM.

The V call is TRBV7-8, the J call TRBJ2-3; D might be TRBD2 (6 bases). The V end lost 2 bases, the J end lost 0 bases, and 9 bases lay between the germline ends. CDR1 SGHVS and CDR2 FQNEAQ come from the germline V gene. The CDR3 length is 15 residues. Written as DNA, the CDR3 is TGTGCCAGCAGCTTAAGCGGGCCTAGCACAGATACGCAGTATTTT. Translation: CASSLSGPSTDTQYF.

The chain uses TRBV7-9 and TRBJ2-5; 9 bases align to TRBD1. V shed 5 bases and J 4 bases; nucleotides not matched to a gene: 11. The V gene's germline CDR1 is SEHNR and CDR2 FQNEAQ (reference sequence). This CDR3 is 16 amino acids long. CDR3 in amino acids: CASSTRGTGGRETQYF. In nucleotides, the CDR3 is TGTGCCAGCAGCACTAGAGGAACAGGGGGCCGAGAGACCCAGTACTTC.

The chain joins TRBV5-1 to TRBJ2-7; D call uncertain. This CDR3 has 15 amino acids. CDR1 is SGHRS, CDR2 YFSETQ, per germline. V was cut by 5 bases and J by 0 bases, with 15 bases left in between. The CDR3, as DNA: TGCGCCAGCAGTCGATCGGACGGAAACTCCTACGAGCAGTACTTC. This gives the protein CASSRSDGNSYEQYF.

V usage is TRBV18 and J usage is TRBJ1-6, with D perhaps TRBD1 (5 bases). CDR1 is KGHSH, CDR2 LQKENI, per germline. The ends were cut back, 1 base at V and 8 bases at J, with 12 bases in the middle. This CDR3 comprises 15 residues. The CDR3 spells CASSPLGGKDSPLHF. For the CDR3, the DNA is TGTGCCAGCTCACCACTGGGGGGAAAGGATTCACCCCTCCACTTT.

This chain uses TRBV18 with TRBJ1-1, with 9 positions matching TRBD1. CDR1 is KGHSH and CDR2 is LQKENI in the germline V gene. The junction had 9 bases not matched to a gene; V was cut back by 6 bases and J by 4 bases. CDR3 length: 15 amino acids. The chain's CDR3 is CASSSATGGITEAFF. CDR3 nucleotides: TGTGCCAGCTCCAGTGCGACAGGGGGGATCACTGAAGCTTTCTTT.

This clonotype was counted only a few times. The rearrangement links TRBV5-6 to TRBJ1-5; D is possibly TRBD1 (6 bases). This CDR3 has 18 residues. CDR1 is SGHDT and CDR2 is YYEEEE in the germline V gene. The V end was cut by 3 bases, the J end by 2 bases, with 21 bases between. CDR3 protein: CASSWGGPLGTGNQPQHF. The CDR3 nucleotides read TGTGCCAGCAGCTGGGGGGGCCCATTGGGGACTGGCAATCAGCCCCAGCATTTT.

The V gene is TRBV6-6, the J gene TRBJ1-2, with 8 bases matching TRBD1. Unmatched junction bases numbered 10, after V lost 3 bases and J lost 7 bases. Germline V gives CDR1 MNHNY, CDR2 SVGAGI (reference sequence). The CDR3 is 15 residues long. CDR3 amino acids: CASSYSDRGTGGYTF. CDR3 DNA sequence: TGTGCCAGCAGTTATTCCGACAGGGGAACTGGTGGCTACACCTTC.

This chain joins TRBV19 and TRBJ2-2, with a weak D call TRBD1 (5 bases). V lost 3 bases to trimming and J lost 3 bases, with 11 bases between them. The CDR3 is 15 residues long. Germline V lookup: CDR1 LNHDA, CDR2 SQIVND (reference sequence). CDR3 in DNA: TGTGCCAGTAGTATCATCAGGGTCGACACCGGGGAGCTGTTTTTT. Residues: CASSIIRVDTGELFF.

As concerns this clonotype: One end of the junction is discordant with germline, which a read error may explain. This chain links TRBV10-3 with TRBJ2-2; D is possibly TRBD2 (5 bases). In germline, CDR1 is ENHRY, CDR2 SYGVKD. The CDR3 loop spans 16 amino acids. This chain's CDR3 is CAVAAVLGNPTGKLFF. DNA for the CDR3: TGTGCCGTCGCCGCAGTTTTAGGGAATCCCACCGGGAAGCTGTTTTTT.

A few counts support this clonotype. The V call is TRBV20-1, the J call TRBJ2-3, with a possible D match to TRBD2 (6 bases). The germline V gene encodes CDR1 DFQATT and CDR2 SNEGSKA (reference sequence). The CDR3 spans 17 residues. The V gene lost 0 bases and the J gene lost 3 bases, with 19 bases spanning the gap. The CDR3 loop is CSARDLSGRGGTDTQYF. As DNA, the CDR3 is TGCAGTGCTAGAGATCTGAGTGGGCGGGGCGGAACAGATACGCAGTATTTT.

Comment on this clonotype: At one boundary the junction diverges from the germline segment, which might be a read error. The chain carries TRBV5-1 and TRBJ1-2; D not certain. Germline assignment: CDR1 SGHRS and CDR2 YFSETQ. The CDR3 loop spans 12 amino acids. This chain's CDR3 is CASSFAGYGYTF. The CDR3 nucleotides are TGCGCCAGTAGCTTCGCCGGGTATGGCTACACCTTC.

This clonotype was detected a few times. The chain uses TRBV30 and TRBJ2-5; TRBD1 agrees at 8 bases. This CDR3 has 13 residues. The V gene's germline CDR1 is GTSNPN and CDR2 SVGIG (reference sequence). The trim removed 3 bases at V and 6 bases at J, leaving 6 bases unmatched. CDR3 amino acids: CAWSPDRGKTQYF. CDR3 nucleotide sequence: TGTGCCTGGAGCCCCGACAGGGGAAAGACCCAGTACTTC.

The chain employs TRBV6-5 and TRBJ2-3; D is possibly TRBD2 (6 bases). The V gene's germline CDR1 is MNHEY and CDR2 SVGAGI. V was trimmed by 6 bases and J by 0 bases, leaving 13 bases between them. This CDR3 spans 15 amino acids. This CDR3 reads CASSPRGTSTDTQYF. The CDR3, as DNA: TGTGCCAGCAGCCCCCGGGGGACTAGCACAGATACGCAGTATTTT.

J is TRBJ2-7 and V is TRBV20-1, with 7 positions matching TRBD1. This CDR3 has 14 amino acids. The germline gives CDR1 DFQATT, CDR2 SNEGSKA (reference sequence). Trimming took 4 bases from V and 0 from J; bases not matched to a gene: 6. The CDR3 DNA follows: TGCAGTGCTACGGGACAGCCTTTCTCCTACGAGCAGTACTTC. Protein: CSATGQPFSYEQYF.

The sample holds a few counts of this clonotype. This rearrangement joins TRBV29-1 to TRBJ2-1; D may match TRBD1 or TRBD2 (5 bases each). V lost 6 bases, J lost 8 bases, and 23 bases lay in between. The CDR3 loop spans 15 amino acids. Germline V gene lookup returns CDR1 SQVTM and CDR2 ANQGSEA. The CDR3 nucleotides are TGCAGCGTGGAGACAAACATTGGGGCGGGCCATGAGCAGTTCTTC. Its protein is CSVETNIGAGHEQFF.

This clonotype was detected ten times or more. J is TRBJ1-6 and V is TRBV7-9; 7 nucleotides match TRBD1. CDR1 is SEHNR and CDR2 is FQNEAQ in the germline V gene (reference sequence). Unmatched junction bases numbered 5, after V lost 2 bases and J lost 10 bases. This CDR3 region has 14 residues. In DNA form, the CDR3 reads TGTGCCAGCAGCTTATCAGGGGGTAACTCACCCCTCCACTTT. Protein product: CASSLSGGNSPLHF.

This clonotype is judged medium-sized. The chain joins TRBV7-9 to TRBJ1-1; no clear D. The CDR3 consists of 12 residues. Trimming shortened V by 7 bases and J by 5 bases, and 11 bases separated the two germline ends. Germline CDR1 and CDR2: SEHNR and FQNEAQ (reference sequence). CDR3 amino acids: CASTPGRTEAFF. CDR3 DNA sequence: TGTGCCAGCACCCCTGGGCGGACTGAAGCTTTCTTT.

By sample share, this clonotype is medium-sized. The CDR3: CASSFLMNTEAFF. CDR3 bases: TGTGCCAGCAGCTTTCTTATGAACACTGAAGCTTTCTTT. The V gene is TRBV5-6, the J gene TRBJ1-1; D ambiguous. The length of the CDR3 is 13 residues. The germline gives CDR1 SGHDT, CDR2 YYEEEE. V was trimmed by 2 bases and J by 0 bases, leaving 5 bases between them.

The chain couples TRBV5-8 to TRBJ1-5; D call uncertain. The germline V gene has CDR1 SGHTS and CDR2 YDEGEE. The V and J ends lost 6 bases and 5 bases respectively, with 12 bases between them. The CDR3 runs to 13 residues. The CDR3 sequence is CASTRAYYQPQHF. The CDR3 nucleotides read TGTGCCAGCACTAGGGCATATTATCAGCCCCAGCATTTT.